Below, 2 T cell receptor beta chains from the same sample are listed, as sequenced in a study of blood T cell repertoires in COVID-19. Only in-frame clones appear in the TCRdb table, and some are missing; sequencing was by immunoSEQ multiplex PCR. The sample has 25,000 to 30,000 clones; 76% are singletons. Sequencing was performed on peripheral blood. These receptors were taken from a man in his 70s with acute or convalescent COVID-19.

The chain is built from TRBV7-6 and TRBJ1-3, with D hard to call. In germline, CDR1 is SGHVS, CDR2 FNYEAQ. V dropped 5 bases and J dropped 0 bases, with 17 bases sitting between them. CDR3 length: 17 amino acids. This CDR3 reads CASSPFRSLASGNTIYF. The CDR3 DNA is TGTGCCAGCAGCCCATTCCGATCATTAGCCTCTGGAAACACCATATATTTT.

The rearrangement uses TRBV6-4 and TRBJ2-1, with 9 bases identical to TRBD2. V lost 3 bases, J lost 4 bases, and 4 bases stayed unmatched. Germline CDR1 is MRHNA and CDR2 is SNTAGT. The CDR3 extends over 15 amino acids. CDR3 nucleotides: TGTGCCAGCAGTGATGTGGGACTAGCTTACAATGAGCAGTTCTTC. Translation: CASSDVGLAYNEQFF.